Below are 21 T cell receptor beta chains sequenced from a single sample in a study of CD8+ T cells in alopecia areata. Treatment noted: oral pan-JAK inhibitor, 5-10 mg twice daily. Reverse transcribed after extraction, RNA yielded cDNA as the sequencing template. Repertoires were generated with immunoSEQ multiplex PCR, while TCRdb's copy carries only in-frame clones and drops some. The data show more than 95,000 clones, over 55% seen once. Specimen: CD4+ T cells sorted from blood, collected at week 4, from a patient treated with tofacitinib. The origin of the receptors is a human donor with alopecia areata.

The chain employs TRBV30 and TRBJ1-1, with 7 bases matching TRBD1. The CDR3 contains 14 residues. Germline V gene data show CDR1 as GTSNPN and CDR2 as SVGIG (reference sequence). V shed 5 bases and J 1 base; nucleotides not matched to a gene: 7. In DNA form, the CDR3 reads TGTGCCTGGGCAACCGGGACAGAGAACACTGAAGCTTTCTTT. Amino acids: CAWATGTENTEAFF.

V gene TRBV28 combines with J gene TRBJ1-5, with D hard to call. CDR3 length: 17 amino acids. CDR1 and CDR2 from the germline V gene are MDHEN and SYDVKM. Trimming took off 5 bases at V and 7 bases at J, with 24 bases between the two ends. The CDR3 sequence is CASSPGLRVQWGQPQHF. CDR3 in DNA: TGTGCCAGCAGTCCTGGACTTAGGGTGCAGTGGGGACAGCCCCAGCATTTT. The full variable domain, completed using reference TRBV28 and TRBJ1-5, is DVKVTQSSRYLVKRTGEKVFLECVQDMDHENMFWYRQDPGLGLRLIYFSYDVKMKEKGDIPEGYSVSREKKERFSLILESASTNQTSMYLCASSPGLRVQWGQPQHFGDGTRLSIL.

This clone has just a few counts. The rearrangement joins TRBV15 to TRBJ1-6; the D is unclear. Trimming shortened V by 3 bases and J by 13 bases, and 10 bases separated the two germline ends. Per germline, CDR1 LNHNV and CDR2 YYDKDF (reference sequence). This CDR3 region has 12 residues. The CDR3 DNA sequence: TGTGCCACCAGCAGTTCGGACCGGCCCCTCCACTTT. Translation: CATSSSDRPLHF.

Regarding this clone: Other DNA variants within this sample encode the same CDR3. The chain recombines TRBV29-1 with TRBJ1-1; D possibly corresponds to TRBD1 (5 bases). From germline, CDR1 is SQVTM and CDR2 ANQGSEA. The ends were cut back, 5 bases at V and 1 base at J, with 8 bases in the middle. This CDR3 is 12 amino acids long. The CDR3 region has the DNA TGCAGCGTTACTCAGGGGAACACTGAAGCTTTCTTT. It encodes CSVTQGNTEAFF.

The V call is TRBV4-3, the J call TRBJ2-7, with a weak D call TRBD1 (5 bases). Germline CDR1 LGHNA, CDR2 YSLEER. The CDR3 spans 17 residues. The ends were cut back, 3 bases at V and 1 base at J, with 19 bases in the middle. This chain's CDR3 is CASSQTLLLDNSYEQYF. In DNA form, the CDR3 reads TGCGCCAGCAGCCAGACCCTTTTATTGGACAATTCCTACGAGCAGTACTTC.

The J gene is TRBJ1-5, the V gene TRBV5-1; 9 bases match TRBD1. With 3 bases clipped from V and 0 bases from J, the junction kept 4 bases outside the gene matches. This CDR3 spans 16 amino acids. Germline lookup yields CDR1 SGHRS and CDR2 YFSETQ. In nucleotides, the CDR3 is TGCGCCAGCAGCTCGGGGGACAGGGATAGCAATCAGCCCCAGCATTTT. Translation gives CASSSGDRDSNQPQHF.

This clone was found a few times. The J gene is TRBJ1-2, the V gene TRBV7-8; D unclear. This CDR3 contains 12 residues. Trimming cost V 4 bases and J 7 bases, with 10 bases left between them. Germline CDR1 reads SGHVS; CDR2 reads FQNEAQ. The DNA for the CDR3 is TGTGCCAGCAGCTCCTCCCGGCCTGGCTACACCTTC. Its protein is CASSSSRPGYTF.

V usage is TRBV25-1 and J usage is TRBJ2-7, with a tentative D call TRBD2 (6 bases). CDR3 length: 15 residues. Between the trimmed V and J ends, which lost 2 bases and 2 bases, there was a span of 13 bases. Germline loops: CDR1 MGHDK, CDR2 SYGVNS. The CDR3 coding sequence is TGTGCCAGCAGTGAAGCGGGGACTGAGACCTACGAGCAGTACTTC. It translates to CASSEAGTETYEQYF.

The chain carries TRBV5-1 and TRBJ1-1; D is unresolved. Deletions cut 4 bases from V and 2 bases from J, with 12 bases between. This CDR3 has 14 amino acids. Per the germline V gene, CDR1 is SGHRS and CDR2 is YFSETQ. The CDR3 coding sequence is TGCGCCAGCAGCGAAAGAGGCCGAAACACTGAAGCTTTCTTT. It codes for CASSERGRNTEAFF.

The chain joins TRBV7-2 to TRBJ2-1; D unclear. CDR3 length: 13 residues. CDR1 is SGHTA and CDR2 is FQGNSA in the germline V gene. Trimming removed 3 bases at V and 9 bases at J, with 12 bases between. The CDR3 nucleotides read TGTGCCAGCAGCTTCCTCGAGAACGGTGAGCAGTTCTTC. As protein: CASSFLENGEQFF.

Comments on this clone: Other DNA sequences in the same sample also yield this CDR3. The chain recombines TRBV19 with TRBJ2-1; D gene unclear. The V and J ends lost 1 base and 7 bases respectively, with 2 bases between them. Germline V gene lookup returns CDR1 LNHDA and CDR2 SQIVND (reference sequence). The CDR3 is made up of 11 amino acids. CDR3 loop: CASSIGNEQFF. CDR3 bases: TGTGCCAGTAGTATAGGAAATGAGCAGTTCTTC.

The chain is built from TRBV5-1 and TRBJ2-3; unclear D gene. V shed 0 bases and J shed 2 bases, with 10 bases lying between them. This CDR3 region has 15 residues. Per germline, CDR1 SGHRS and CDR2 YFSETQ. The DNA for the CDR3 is TGCGCCAGCAGCTTGGGTTATGGTTCCACAGATACGCAGTATTTT. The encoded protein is CASSLGYGSTDTQYF.

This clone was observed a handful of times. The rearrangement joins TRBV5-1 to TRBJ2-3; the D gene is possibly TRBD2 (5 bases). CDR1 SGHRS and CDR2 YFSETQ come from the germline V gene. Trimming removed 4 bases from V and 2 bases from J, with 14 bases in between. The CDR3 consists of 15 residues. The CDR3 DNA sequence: TGCGCCAGCAGCCCGGACGGGGAACTCACAGATACGCAGTATTTT. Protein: CASSPDGELTDTQYF.

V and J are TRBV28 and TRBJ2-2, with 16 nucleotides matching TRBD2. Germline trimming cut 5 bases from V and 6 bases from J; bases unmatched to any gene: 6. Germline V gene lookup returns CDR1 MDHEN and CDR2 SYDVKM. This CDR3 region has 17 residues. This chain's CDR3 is CASSPGTSGRASGELFF. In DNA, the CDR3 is TGTGCCAGCAGTCCGGGGACTAGCGGGAGGGCCTCCGGGGAGCTGTTTTTT.

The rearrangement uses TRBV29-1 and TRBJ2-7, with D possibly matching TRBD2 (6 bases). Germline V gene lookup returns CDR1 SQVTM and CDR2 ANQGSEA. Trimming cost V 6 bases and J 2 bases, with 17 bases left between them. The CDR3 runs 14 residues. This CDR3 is CSVFQQGGAYEQYF. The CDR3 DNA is TGCAGCGTGTTCCAACAAGGAGGGGCCTACGAGCAGTACTTC.

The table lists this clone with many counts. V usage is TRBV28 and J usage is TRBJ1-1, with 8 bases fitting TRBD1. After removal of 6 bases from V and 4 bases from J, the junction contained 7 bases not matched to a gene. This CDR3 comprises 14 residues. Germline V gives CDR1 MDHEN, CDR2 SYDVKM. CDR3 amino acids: CASSRQGLGTEAFF. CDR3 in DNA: TGTGCCAGCAGCAGACAGGGGCTGGGCACTGAAGCTTTCTTT.

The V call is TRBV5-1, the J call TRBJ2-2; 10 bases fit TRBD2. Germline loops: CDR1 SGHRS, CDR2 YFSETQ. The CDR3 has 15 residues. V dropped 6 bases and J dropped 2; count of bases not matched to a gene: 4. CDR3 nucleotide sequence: TGCGCCAGCAAAGGACTAGCGGAAAACACCGGGGAGCTGTTTTTT. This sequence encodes CASKGLAENTGELFF.

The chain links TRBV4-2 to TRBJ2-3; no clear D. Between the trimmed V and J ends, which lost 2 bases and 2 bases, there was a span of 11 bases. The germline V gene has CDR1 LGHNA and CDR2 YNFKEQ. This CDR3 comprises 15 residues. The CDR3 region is CASSQISGYTDTQYF. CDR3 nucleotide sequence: TGTGCCAGCAGCCAAATCTCAGGATACACAGATACGCAGTATTTT.

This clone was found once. This chain's CDR3 is CASIASPRGENEKLFF. The CDR3 DNA reads TGTGCCAGCATAGCCTCTCCCCGGGGCGAGAATGAAAAACTGTTTTTT. This rearrangement joins TRBV7-2 to TRBJ1-4; D is possibly TRBD1 (5 bases). CDR1 is SGHTA, CDR2 FQGNSA, per germline. The CDR3 is 16 amino acids. Trimming cost V 7 bases and J 5 bases, with 20 bases left between them.

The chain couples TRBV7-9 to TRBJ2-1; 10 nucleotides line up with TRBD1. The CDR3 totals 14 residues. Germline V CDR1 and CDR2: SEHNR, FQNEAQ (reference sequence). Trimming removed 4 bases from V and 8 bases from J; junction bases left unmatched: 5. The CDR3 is CASSSRTGGDEQFF. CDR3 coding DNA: TGTGCCAGCAGCTCAAGGACAGGGGGAGATGAGCAGTTCTTC.

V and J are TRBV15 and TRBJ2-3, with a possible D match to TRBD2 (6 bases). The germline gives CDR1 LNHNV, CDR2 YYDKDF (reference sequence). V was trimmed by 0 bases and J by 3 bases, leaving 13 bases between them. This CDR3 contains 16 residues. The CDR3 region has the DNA TGTGCCACCAGCAGAGATCGGTTGGGGGGAACAGATACGCAGTATTTT. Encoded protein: CATSRDRLGGTDTQYF.